The clone carrying this T cell receptor beta chain was counted between two and nine times. The whole isolated RNA underwent reverse transcription, so sequencing captured expressed TCRB transcripts. Assay: immunoSEQ multiplex PCR; the TCRdb copy retains only in-frame clones and omits some. The profile shows about 300,000 clones, around 7.3% of them singletons. This sample stems from a study of beta chain features in type 1 diabetes. V was cut by 0 bases and J by 6 bases, with 16 bases left in between. Germline CDR1 reads SGDLS; CDR2 reads YYNGEE. The CDR3 totals 15 residues. The sequence came from a woman aged 18-29 years in good health. Sequences were obtained from central memory CD4+ T cells from blood. The rearrangement links TRBV9 to TRBJ2-7, with D possibly TRBD1 on 6 matching bases. The CDR3 DNA reads as TGTGCCAGCAGCGTAGAAATTACAGGGTTGGGCGAGCAGTACTTC. This gives the protein CASSVEITGLGEQYF.